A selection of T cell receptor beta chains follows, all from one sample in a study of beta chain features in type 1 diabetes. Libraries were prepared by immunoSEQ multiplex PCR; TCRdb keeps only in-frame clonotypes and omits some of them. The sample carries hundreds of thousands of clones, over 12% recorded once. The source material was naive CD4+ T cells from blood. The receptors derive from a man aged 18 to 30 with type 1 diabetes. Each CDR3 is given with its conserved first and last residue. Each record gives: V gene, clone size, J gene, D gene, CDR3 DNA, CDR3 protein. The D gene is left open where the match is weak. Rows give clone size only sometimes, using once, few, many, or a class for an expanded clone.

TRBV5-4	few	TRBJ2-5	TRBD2	TGTGCCAGCAGCCCGGGGACTAGCGGGAGTAAAGAGACCCAGTACTTC	CASSPGTSGSKETQYF
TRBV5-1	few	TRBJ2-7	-	TGCGCCAGCAGCTCCCCGTTGTATTCCTACGAGCAGTACTTC	CASSSPLYSYEQYF
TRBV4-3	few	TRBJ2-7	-	TGCGCCAGCAGCCAGGAATCGGGTCGCCGGCACGAGCAGTACTTC	CASSQESGRRHEQYF
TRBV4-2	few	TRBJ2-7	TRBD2	TGTGCCAGCAGCCAAGCCCGGGACTATCTCTACGAGCAGTACTTC	CASSQARDYLYEQYF
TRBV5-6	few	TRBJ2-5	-	TGTGCCAGCAGAGGAGGGGGCACTCTATACCAAGAGACCCAGTACTTC	CASRGGGTLYQETQYF
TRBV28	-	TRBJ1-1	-	TGTGCCAGCAGTTTAAGGTACACTGAAGCTTTCTTT	CASSLRYTEAFF
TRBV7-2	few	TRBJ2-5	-	TGTGCCAGCAGTCGATCTGGTCAGAAAAAAGAGACCCAGTACTTC	CASSRSGQKKETQYF
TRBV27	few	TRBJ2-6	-	TGTGCCAGCAGTTTAAGGGGGGACTTGGGTGGGGCCAACGTCCTGACTTTC	CASSLRGDLGGANVLTF
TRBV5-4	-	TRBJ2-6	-	TGTGCCAGCAGATTGGGACAGCCTGGAGGGTCTGGGGCCAACGTCCTGACTTTC	CASRLGQPGGSGANVLTF
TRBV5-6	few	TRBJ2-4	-	TGTGCCAGCAGGCTCAGGGAAGGCAAAAACATTCAGTACTTC	CASRLREGKNIQYF
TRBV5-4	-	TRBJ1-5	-	TGTGCCAGCAGCTTGGACAGGAATCAGCCCCAGCATTTT	CASSLDRNQPQHF
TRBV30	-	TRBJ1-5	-	TGTGCCTGGAGTAATAGGGACAATCAGCCCCAGCATTTT	CAWSNRDNQPQHF
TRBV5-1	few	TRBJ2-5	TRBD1	TGCGCCAGCAGCGACAGGGTCAAAGAGACCCAGTACTTC	CASSDRVKETQYF
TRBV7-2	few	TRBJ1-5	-	TGTGCCAGCAGCGCCCTTAATCAGCCCCAGCATTTT	CASSALNQPQHF
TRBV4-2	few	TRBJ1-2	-	TGTGCCAGCAGCCAAGATCTGAGTCACTATGGCTACACCTTC	CASSQDLSHYGYTF
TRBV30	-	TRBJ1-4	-	TGTGCCACCTTTAATGAAAAACTGTTTTTT	CATFNEKLFF
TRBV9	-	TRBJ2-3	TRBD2	TGTGCCAGCAGCCGTGGACTAGCGGGGGGACTTAGCACAGATACGCAGTATTTT	CASSRGLAGGLSTDTQYF
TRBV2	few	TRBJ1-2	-	TGTGCCAGCAGTGGGGGCCGAGTGGGCTATGGCTACACCTTC	CASSGGRVGYGYTF
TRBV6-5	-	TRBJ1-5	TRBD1	TGTGCCAGGGGACAGTGGAGCAATCAGCCCCAGCATTTT	CARGQWSNQPQHF
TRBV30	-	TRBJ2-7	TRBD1	TGTGCCTGTCACAGGGGTTACGAGCAGTACTTC	CACHRGYEQYF
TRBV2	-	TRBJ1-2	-	TGTGCCATCTCTTCAGGGGTTGGCTACACCTTC	CAISSGVGYTF
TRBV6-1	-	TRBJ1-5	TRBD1	TGTGCCAGCAGTGAAGACAGGGGAACCCAGCCCCAGCATTTT	CASSEDRGTQPQHF
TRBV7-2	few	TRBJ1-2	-	TGTGCCAGCAGCCCAGAGACAGAGACTAACTATGGCTACACCTTC	CASSPETETNYGYTF
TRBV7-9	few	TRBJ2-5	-	TGTGCCAGCAGCCACAACATAGAGACCCAGTACTTC	CASSHNIETQYF
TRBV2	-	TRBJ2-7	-	TGTGCCAGCAGTGAAGGGGGCGTAGGATCCTACGAGCAGTACTTC	CASSEGGVGSYEQYF
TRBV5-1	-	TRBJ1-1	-	TGCGCCAGCGGCTCGGGGCCCGGCACTGAAGCTTTCTTT	CASGSGPGTEAFF
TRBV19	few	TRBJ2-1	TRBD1	TGTGCCAGTAGTCAAGGACAGGGACCCTTCAATGAGCAGTTCTTC	CASSQGQGPFNEQFF